The T cell receptor (beta chain) under discussion was sequenced for a study of T cell repertoires in cytomegalovirus infection. Study background: Recently identified HLA-C-restricted CMV epitopes and well-studied HLA-B-restricted CMV epitopes were used by the study. A matching HLA type, together with CMV infection, was signaled by public TCR beta signatures.

TCRdb itself ran the reads through MiXCR, one entry per CDR3 protein. The sample comprises around 750,000 distinct CDR3 sequences, 32% of which are singletons, and under 15% rests with the top ten. This clonotype was counted only a few times. Its specificity is unknown. The CDR3 totals 17 residues. From germline, CDR1 is SGHDT and CDR2 YYEEEE. Trimming removed 0 bases at V and 0 bases at J, with 10 bases between. The specimen comprised cultured CD8+ T cells from PBMCs, sampled from culture after CMV antigen stimulation. The receptor comes from a human donor in good health (CMV status not recorded). Some clones in this sample may be carry-over from other donors' samples. The rearrangement uses TRBV5-6 and TRBJ1-6; TRBD1 is a possible D gene (6 bases). CDR3 DNA: TGTGCCAGCAGCTTGGGGGACAAGAGCTCCTATAATTCACCCCTCCACTTT. Protein: CASSLGDKSSYNSPLHF.